The text below deals with one T cell receptor beta chain. Generated by immunoSEQ multiplex PCR, the TCRdb table keeps only in-frame clones and is missing some. The sample has around 140,000 clones, about 90% seen once; the top ten hold just over 7.5%. CDR1 is SGHNT, CDR2 YYREEE, per germline (reference sequence). The CDR3 consists of 13 residues. V was pared by 4 bases and J by 5 bases, with 9 bases between. The entry originates in a study of control samples from healthy donors and cancer patients. This receptor was obtained from a man aged 50-60 years with head and neck cancer. The chain recombines TRBV5-4 with TRBJ1-4; the D is unclear. The material sequenced was PBMCs. CDR3 DNA sequence: TGTGCCAGCAGCCTCTCGGGGAATGAAAAACTGTTTTTT. This encodes CASSLSGNEKLFF.